The 14 T cell receptor beta chains below all came from one sample that was sequenced in a study of blood T cells in healthy people across ages. Primers used in a second PCR of roughly 6 to 12 cycles were a sample-barcoded 5' primer and a J-beta primer mix. TCRdb reanalysed the 5' RACE reads using MiXCR and keeps one entry per CDR3 protein. The sample has some 890,000 distinct CDR3 sequences; under 35% are singletons. The same data also went into a second study, on T cells of mothers and their children.

Sample: blood. The receptor source for this set is a woman aged 40 to 55 in good health.

This clonotype was seen a handful of times. The rearrangement links TRBV28 to TRBJ1-2; D is unresolved. CDR3 size: 12 residues. Germline lookup yields CDR1 MDHEN and CDR2 SYDVKM. Trimming took off 6 bases at V and 0 bases at J, with 5 bases between the two ends. This chain's CDR3 is CASREANYGYTF. The DNA for the CDR3 is TGTGCCAGCAGGGAAGCTAACTATGGCTACACCTTC.

This clonotype appeared many times. J is TRBJ2-5 and V is TRBV6-5; 7 nucleotides align to TRBD2. Germline V gene data show CDR1 as MNHEY and CDR2 as SVGAGI. J gave up 2 bases and V 0 bases, and 12 bases lay outside the gene matches. The CDR3 is 18 amino acids. CDR3 sequence (DNA): TGTGCCAGCAGTTACTCGTACTACTCTTCCGGGAGGCAAGAGACCCAGTACTTC. Its protein is CASSYSYYSSGRQETQYF.

The rearrangement joins TRBV20-1 to TRBJ1-5; 8 nucleotides align to TRBD1. CDR3 length: 12 amino acids. With V trimmed by 3 bases and J by 11 bases, 6 bases remained unmatched. The V gene's germline CDR1 is DFQATT and CDR2 SNEGSKA (reference sequence). The CDR3 region is CSARRTGNAQHF. DNA for the CDR3: TGCAGTGCTAGGAGGACAGGGAATGCCCAGCATTTT.

In this sample, this clonotype turned up a few times. The V and J genes are TRBV20-1 and TRBJ2-5; possibly TRBD1 or TRBD2 for D (6 bases each). The J call may not be correct, given that the DNA end is closer to TRBJ2-7. From germline, CDR1 is DFQATT and CDR2 SNEGSKA (reference sequence). The CDR3 extends over 13 amino acids. This chain's CDR3 is CSARSGAQIEQYF. The CDR3 region has the DNA TGCAGTGCTAGGTCGGGGGCCCAGATCGAGCAGTACTTC.

As for this clonotype: This may stem from a read error, because a much larger clone lies one nucleotide away. The gene calls are TRBV6-5 and TRBJ2-1; 8 bases are shared with TRBD1. V lost 4 bases and J lost 4; bases outside the gene matches: 12. Looked up from germline, CDR1 is MNHEY and CDR2 is SVGAGI. The CDR3 length is 17 residues. The CDR3 region has the DNA TGTGCCAGCAGTTCAAACCGGGACAGGATCGCTTACAATGAGCAGTTCTTC. Translation: CASSSNRDRIAYNEQFF.

This clonotype was picked up a small number of times. CDR3 DNA: TGTGCCAGCAGCTTAGCGCAGGATATTTGGTTAATCACCGGGGAGCTGTTTTTT. Translating gives CASSLAQDIWLITGELFF. The chain joins TRBV7-2 to TRBJ2-2; the D is unclear. The germline V and J ends were trimmed by 0 bases and 4 bases, with 18 bases remaining between them. There are 18 residues in the CDR3. The germline CDR1 and CDR2 sequences are SGHTA and FQGNSA.

This clonotype occurred a few times. The chain carries TRBV20-1 and TRBJ1-1; the match to TRBD1 covers 8 bases. Trimming removed 0 bases from V and 2 bases from J; junction bases left unmatched: 5. This CDR3 region has 15 residues. CDR1 DFQATT and CDR2 SNEGSKA come from the germline V gene (reference sequence). Written as DNA, the CDR3 is TGCAGTGCTAGAGATTGGGGACAGGTAAACACTGAAGCTTTCTTT. It is translated as CSARDWGQVNTEAFF.

This clonotype appeared a few times. One end of the junction fails to match germline, which may point to a read error. V is TRBV7-3 and J is TRBJ2-1, with D perhaps TRBD1 (5 bases). This CDR3 contains 14 residues. CDR1 SGHTA and CDR2 FQGTGA come from the germline V gene. For the CDR3, the DNA is TGTGCCAGCAGCTTAAGTGAGACGGACAATGAGCGGTTCTTC. Its protein is CASSLSETDNERFF.

The rearrangement links TRBV28 to TRBJ2-7, with 10 bases identical to TRBD1. Germline loops: CDR1 MDHEN, CDR2 SYDVKM. CDR3 size: 15 residues. Trimming took 4 bases from V and 2 from J; bases not matched to a gene: 5. The CDR3 DNA is TGTGCCAGCAGTTCCGGGACAGGGGACACCTACGAGCAGTACTTC. Its protein is CASSSGTGDTYEQYF.

This clonotype has at least ten counts. The chain uses TRBV6-5 and TRBJ1-6; 7 bases line up with TRBD1. CDR1 is MNHEY, CDR2 SVGAGI, per germline. This CDR3 is 14 amino acids long. The V segment lost 2 bases and the J segment 9 bases; nucleotides outside the gene matches: 4. CDR3 coding DNA: TGTGCCAGCAGTTACGGTCGGGACAGTTCACCCCTCCACTTT. Encoded protein: CASSYGRDSSPLHF.

The sample holds many counts of this clonotype. The V gene is TRBV11-2, the J gene TRBJ2-7; TRBD1 aligns across 10 bases. This CDR3 has 14 amino acids. After removal of 7 bases from V and 2 bases from J, the junction contained 5 bases not matched to a gene. The germline V gene encodes CDR1 SGHAT and CDR2 FQNNGV. The CDR3 bases are TGTGCCAGCAACCCGGGACAGGGGACCTACGAGCAGTACTTC. Protein sequence: CASNPGQGTYEQYF.

This clonotype has only a few counts. This sequence joins TRBV12-3 or TRBV12-4 and TRBJ1-2; 10 bases agree with TRBD1. V shed 7 bases and J 8 bases; nucleotides not matched to a gene: 7. The CDR3 runs to 13 residues. CDR3 sequence reads: CASTRDRGYGYTF. As DNA, the CDR3 is TGTGCCAGCACCCGGGACAGGGGTTACGGCTACACCTTC.

A note on this clonotype: One end of the junction does not line up with germline, which may come from a read error. V and J are TRBV29-1 and TRBJ1-1; D gene unclear. The CDR3 totals 14 residues. The germline V gene encodes CDR1 SQVTM and CDR2 ANQGSEA. The CDR3 nucleotides read TGCAGCGGCAAAAAGGGTACGGGTAACACTAAAGCTTTCTTT. This encodes CSGKKGTGNTKAFF.

This clonotype showed up many times. The chain recombines TRBV5-1 with TRBJ2-4, with 7 bases that match TRBD2. J lost 14 bases, V lost 1 base, and 15 bases had no gene match. The CDR3 contains 15 residues. The germline V gene encodes CDR1 SGHRS and CDR2 YFSETQ. The CDR3 DNA reads as TGCGCCAGCAGCTTGAGCGGCGGGGGACCTGTTTCGGAGTACTTC. This gives the protein CASSLSGGGPVSEYF.